This T cell receptor beta chain was recorded in a study of cytomegalovirus exposure and HLA in healthy donors. The CDR3 has 18 amino acids. The V end was cut by 6 bases, the J end by 5 bases, with 27 bases between. Germline V gene data show CDR1 as MDHEN and CDR2 as SYDVKM. Study-wide results and caveats: Certain indistinguishable V segments, among them TRBV6-2 and TRBV6-3, were excluded. Judged likely to be a sequencing artifact was a cluster of highly shared sequence variants. Analysis performed later showed TCR beta chains linked to HLA being more clonally expanded than equally common others.

In the case of this clone: The antigen remains unidentified.

PCR involved 60 Vbeta and 13 Jbeta primers. Assay: immunoSEQ multiplex PCR; the TCRdb copy retains only in-frame clones and omits some. The listing records about 88,000 clones. The sequenced sample consisted of PBMCs. This receptor was obtained from a girl aged 10-17 years in good health and CMV-seropositive. V usage is TRBV28 and J usage is TRBJ2-3, with D perhaps TRBD1 (6 bases). The CDR3 region is CASRGGERIQGKVDTQYF. The CDR3 DNA is TGTGCCAGCAGGGGTGGCGAAAGAATTCAGGGGAAAGTAGATACGCAGTATTTT.